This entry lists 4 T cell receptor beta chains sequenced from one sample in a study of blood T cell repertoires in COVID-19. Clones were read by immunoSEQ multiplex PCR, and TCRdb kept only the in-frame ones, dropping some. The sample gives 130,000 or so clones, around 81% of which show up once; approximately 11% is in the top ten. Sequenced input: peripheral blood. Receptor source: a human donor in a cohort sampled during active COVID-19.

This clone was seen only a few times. CDR3 nucleotide sequence: TGTGCCAGCAGCCCCGGGGACAGCTATGGCTACACCTTC. Translation gives CASSPGDSYGYTF. The rearrangement uses TRBV7-2 and TRBJ1-2; 7 nucleotides agree with TRBD1. There are 13 residues in the CDR3. With 5 bases clipped from V and 4 bases from J, the junction kept 4 bases outside the gene matches. Germline V lookup: CDR1 SGHTA, CDR2 FQGNSA. The full variable domain, with the rest looked up from reference TRBV7-2 and TRBJ1-2, is GAGVSQSPSNKVTEKGKDVELRCDPISGHTALYWYRQSLGQGLEFLIYFQGNSAPDKSGLPSDRFSAERTGGSVSTLTIQRTQQEDSAVYLCASSPGDSYGYTFGSGTRLTVV.

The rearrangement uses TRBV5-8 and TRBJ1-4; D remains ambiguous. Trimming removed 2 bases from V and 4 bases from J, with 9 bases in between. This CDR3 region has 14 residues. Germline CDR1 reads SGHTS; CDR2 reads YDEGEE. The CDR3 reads CASSFGLSNEKLFF. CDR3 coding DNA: TGTGCCAGCAGCTTTGGTCTGAGTAATGAAAAACTGTTTTTT. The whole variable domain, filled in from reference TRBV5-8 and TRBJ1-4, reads EAGVTQSPTHLIKTRGQQATLRCSPISGHTSVYWYQQALGLGLQFLLWYDEGEERNRGNFPPRFSGRQFPNYSSELNVNALELEDSALYLCASSFGLSNEKLFFGSGTQLSVL.

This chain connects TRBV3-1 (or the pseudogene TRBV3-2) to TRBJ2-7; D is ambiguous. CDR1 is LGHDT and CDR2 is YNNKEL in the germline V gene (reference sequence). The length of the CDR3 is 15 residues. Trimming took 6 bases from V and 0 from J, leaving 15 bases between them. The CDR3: CASSQSHKSSYEQYF. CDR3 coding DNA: TGTGCCAGCAGTCAAAGCCATAAAAGCTCCTACGAGCAGTACTTC.

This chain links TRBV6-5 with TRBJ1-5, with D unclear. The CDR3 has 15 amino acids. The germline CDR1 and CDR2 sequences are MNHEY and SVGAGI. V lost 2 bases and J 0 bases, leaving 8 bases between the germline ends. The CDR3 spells CASSYSQNSNQPQHF. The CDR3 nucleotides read TGTGCCAGCAGTTACAGTCAGAATAGCAATCAGCCCCAGCATTTT.